This entry lists 22 T cell receptor beta chains sequenced from one sample in a study of CD8 T cells in ankylosing spondylitis. TCRdb redid the calling of the 5' RACE reads with MiXCR, one entry per CDR3 protein. The sample holds around 280,000 distinct CDR3 sequences, 20% seen once. Material for sequencing was blood, either unsorted or a sorted T cell fraction (not recorded which). The receptors derive from a male donor with ankylosing spondylitis or in good health (not recorded which).

The chain couples TRBV20-1 to TRBJ2-7; tentative D call: TRBD2 (5 bases). Per germline, CDR1 DFQATT and CDR2 SNEGSKA (reference sequence). The CDR3 totals 15 residues. V gave up 0 bases and J gave up 0 bases, with 12 bases separating them. In DNA form, the CDR3 reads TGCAGTGCTAGAGATAGAAGCGGAAGCTCCTACGAGCAGTACGTC. Residues: CSARDRSGSSYEQYV.

This clonotype has just a few counts. The chain uses TRBV20-1 and TRBJ1-2; 9 bases are shared with TRBD1. Germline assignment: CDR1 DFQATT and CDR2 SNEGSKA (reference sequence). V lost 3 bases, J lost 5 bases, and 10 bases stayed unmatched. The CDR3 contains 15 residues. CDR3 protein: CSASAGQGRGYGYTF. CDR3 in DNA: TGCAGTGCTAGCGCCGGACAGGGGAGAGGGTATGGCTACACCTTC.

This clonotype was seen only a few times. The chain joins TRBV20-1 to TRBJ1-4; 9 bases match TRBD1. The CDR3 contains 15 residues. V shed 6 bases and J 1 base; nucleotides not matched to a gene: 6. Germline-derived CDR1 and CDR2 are DFQATT and SNEGSKA (reference sequence). The CDR3 spells CSAPDRGGTNEKLFF. The CDR3, as DNA: TGCAGTGCCCCTGACAGGGGGGGAACTAATGAAAAACTGTTTTTT.

This clonotype has just a few counts. The chain carries TRBV2 and TRBJ2-2; D tentatively reads TRBD1 or TRBD2 (5 bases each). CDR1 and CDR2 (germline): SNHLY, FYNNEI. This CDR3 spans 15 amino acids. Trimming took 6 bases from V and 3 from J, leaving 14 bases between them. The CDR3: CASRTGTDYTGELFF. The CDR3 DNA sequence: TGTGCCAGCAGGACCGGGACGGATTACACCGGGGAGCTGTTTTTT. Supplemented by reference TRBV2 and TRBJ2-2, the full variable domain reads EPEVTQTPSHQVTQMGQEVILRCVPISNHLYFYWYRQILGQKVEFLVSFYNNEISEKSEIFDDQFSVERPDGSNFTLKIRSTKLEDSAMYFCASRTGTDYTGELFFGEGSRLTVL.

This clonotype came up many times. The chain links TRBV10-3 to TRBJ1-6; no reliable D call. The CDR3 consists of 16 residues. Trimming took 0 bases from V and 7 from J, leaving 13 bases between them. The V gene's germline CDR1 is ENHRY and CDR2 SYGVKD. The CDR3 DNA is TGTGCCATCAGTGAGTCGGCCGACCCCGCGAATTCACCCCTCCACTTT. Amino acid sequence: CAISESADPANSPLHF.

The chain uses TRBV28 and TRBJ2-1, with 9 bases matching TRBD2. The CDR3 loop spans 14 amino acids. Germline V CDR1 and CDR2: MDHEN, SYDVKM. Germline trimming cut 7 bases from V and 8 bases from J; bases unmatched to any gene: 9. This CDR3 reads CASNLAGSLDEQFF. CDR3 nucleotides: TGTGCCAGCAACCTAGCGGGGTCCTTGGATGAGCAGTTCTTC.

In DNA, the CDR3 is TGTGCCAGCAGCCCACGGACTGGATCCTACGAGCAGTACGTC. Its protein is CASSPRTGSYEQYV. The V and J genes are TRBV27 and TRBJ2-7, with D perhaps TRBD2 (5 bases). The CDR3 length is 14 residues. Germline V gene sequence: CDR1 MNHEY, CDR2 SMNVEV (reference sequence). Between the trimmed V and J ends, which lost 6 bases and 1 base, there was a span of 13 bases.

CDR3 DNA: TGTGCCAGCAGCCAAGAGGCGACTGACGAGCAGTACGTC. Its protein is CASSQEATDEQYV. The chain joins TRBV14 to TRBJ2-7; D remains unclear. Per germline, CDR1 SGHDN and CDR2 FVKESK. There are 13 residues in the CDR3. Trimming pared 0 bases from V and 5 bases from J, leaving 8 bases between.

The V and J genes are TRBV6-5 and TRBJ1-1, with D hard to call. Per the germline V gene, CDR1 is MNHEY and CDR2 is SVGAGI. V was shortened by 0 bases and J by 6 bases, with 8 bases between the two germline ends. This CDR3 comprises 13 residues. The CDR3 sequence: CASSYSGGAEAFF. DNA for the CDR3: TGTGCCAGCAGTTACTCCGGCGGCGCTGAAGCTTTCTTT.

This chain links TRBV20-1 with TRBJ2-4; either TRBD1 or TRBD2 may supply D (5 bases each). Germline V gene data show CDR1 as DFQATT and CDR2 as SNEGSKA (reference sequence). The CDR3 sequence is 17 residues long. Trimming left V 3 bases short and J 0 bases short, with 18 bases between. The CDR3 DNA reads as TGCAGTGCTAGGCCCCCGGGGCTACTCTTAGCCAAAAACATTCAGTACTTC. Its translation is CSARPPGLLLAKNIQYF.

This clonotype was seen a few times. This chain joins TRBV7-2 and TRBJ2-3; the D gene could be TRBD1 or TRBD2 (6 bases each). The CDR3 is made up of 14 amino acids. CDR1 SGHTA and CDR2 FQGNSA come from the germline V gene. Trimming cost V 5 bases and J 2 bases, with 11 bases left between them. The CDR3 protein is CASSGGQDTDTQYF. DNA of the CDR3: TGTGCCAGCAGCGGGGGGCAGGACACAGATACGCAGTATTTT.

This clonotype has only a few counts. The rearrangement uses TRBV10-3 and TRBJ1-2; D is uncertain. The CDR3 is 15 residues long. Germline V lookup: CDR1 ENHRY, CDR2 SYGVKD. Trimming pared 11 bases from V and 6 bases from J, leaving 25 bases between. The CDR3 loop reads CASKVGVQSPDGYTF. CDR3 DNA sequence: TGTGCCTCGAAAGTAGGTGTTCAGTCTCCGGATGGCTACACCTTC.

The V call is TRBV24-1, the J call TRBJ2-1; a weak D match, TRBD2 (5 bases). This CDR3 region has 16 residues. Per the germline V gene, CDR1 is KGHDR and CDR2 is SFDVKD. V was clipped by 4 bases and J by 0 bases, with 12 bases between them. The CDR3 DNA follows: TGTGCCACCAGTGACCAGGACTGGAGCTCCTACAATGAGCAGTTCTTC. Protein: CATSDQDWSSYNEQFF.

Many counts were recorded for this clonotype. The rearrangement uses TRBV12-3 or TRBV12-4 and TRBJ2-1, with D possibly matching TRBD1 (5 bases). The V end lost 1 base, the J end lost 4 bases, and 11 bases lay between the germline ends. The CDR3 loop spans 15 amino acids. CDR3 nucleotide sequence: TGTGCCAGCAGTTTAGGTCAGGGTCCGTACAATGAGCAGTTCTTC. Protein: CASSLGQGPYNEQFF.

This chain joins TRBV4-2 and TRBJ1-3; D is perhaps TRBD1 (5 bases). Germline-derived CDR1 and CDR2 are LGHNA and YNFKEQ. Trimming took off 0 bases at V and 6 bases at J, with 15 bases between the two ends. This CDR3 region has 16 residues. In DNA, the CDR3 is TGTGCCAGCAGCCAAGATCCCAGGGAGGACCTAAACACCATATATTTT. Translated: CASSQDPREDLNTIYF.

This clonotype occurred a few times. CDR3 DNA: TGTGCCAGCAGTTTCGACAAAACTAACCAGCCCCAGCATTTT. Amino acid sequence: CASSFDKTNQPQHF. The genes are TRBV12-3 or TRBV12-4 and TRBJ1-5; the D is unclear. The V and J ends lost 3 bases and 7 bases respectively, with 13 bases between them. The CDR3 is made up of 14 amino acids.

Regarding this clonotype: At one end, the junction sequence differs from germline, possibly due to a read error. DNA for the CDR3: TGTGTCAGCAGCGTGGGGGGACAGATTTCAGATGGCTACACCTTC. Translating it yields CVSSVGGQISDGYTF. The chain has TRBV9 and TRBJ1-2; 7 bases are shared with TRBD1. The CDR3 sequence is 15 residues long. Per the germline V gene, CDR1 is SGDLS and CDR2 is YYNGEE.

As to this clonotype: Just one base apart from a much larger clone, this may be a read error. This chain joins TRBV5-1 and TRBJ2-3; no firm D call. CDR1 SGHRS and CDR2 YFSETQ come from the germline V gene. The CDR3 is 12 residues long. Trimming took 2 bases from V and 4 from J, leaving 5 bases between them. CDR3 amino acids: CASSFEADTQYF. CDR3 coding DNA: TGCGCCAGCAGCTTCGAGGCAGATACGCAGTATTTT.

The chain recombines TRBV7-2 with TRBJ2-3, with unresolved D. This CDR3 contains 15 residues. V was trimmed by 3 bases and J by 0 bases, leaving 10 bases between them. Per germline, CDR1 SGHTA and CDR2 FQGNSA. As DNA, the CDR3 is TGTGCCAGCAGCTTGCAATCGAGTAGCACAGATACGCAGTATTTT. Protein product: CASSLQSSSTDTQYF.

The chain has TRBV7-2 and TRBJ1-1; no clear D gene. V dropped 5 bases and J dropped 4 bases, with 8 bases sitting between them. CDR1 and CDR2 (germline): SGHTA, FQGNSA. This CDR3 has 12 residues. CDR3 coding DNA: TGTGCCAGCAGCCTATACAGCACTGAAGCTTTCTTT. Translated: CASSLYSTEAFF. The full variable domain, in which reference TRBV7-2 and TRBJ1-1 provide the parts outside the CDR3, is GAGVSQSPSNKVTEKGKDVELRCDPISGHTALYWYRQSLGQGLEFLIYFQGNSAPDKSGLPSDRFSAERTGGSVSTLTIQRTQQEDSAVYLCASSLYSTEAFFGQGTRLTVV.

The chain couples TRBV12-3 or TRBV12-4 to TRBJ2-2; D uncertain. V gave up 7 bases and J gave up 7 bases, with 7 bases separating them. This CDR3 is built from 11 residues. CDR3: CASTINGELFF. The CDR3 coding sequence is TGTGCCAGCACCATTAACGGGGAGCTGTTTTTT.

The chain uses TRBV28 and TRBJ1-3; D gene ambiguous. The CDR3 loop spans 12 amino acids. V was shortened by 8 bases and J by 4 bases, with 9 bases between the two germline ends. CDR1 and CDR2 from the germline V gene are MDHEN and SYDVKM. The CDR3 spells CASGGFGNTIYF. As DNA, the CDR3 is TGTGCCAGCGGCGGCTTCGGAAACACCATATATTTT.